This T cell receptor (beta chain) came from a study of blood T cell repertoires in COVID-19. Background on the study: Acute and convalescent COVID-19 samples came from the United States, Italy and Spain.

Looked up from germline, CDR1 is LNHDA and CDR2 is SQIVND (reference sequence). This CDR3 comprises 13 residues. Unmatched junction bases numbered 3, after V lost 5 bases and J lost 5 bases. Assay used: immunoSEQ multiplex PCR; TCRdb lists only in-frame clones, some missing. Among around 67,000 clones listed, roughly four fifths were seen once. The receptor's source is a man in his 70s with acute or convalescent COVID-19. The chain combines TRBV19 with TRBJ1-5, with 7 positions matching TRBD1. Sequenced: peripheral blood. The CDR3 coding sequence is TGTGCCAGTAGTTGGACAGGAGATCAGCCCCAGCATTTT. Its translation is CASSWTGDQPQHF.